The 4 T cell receptor beta chains presented below share a single source sample, sequenced in a study of Graves' ophthalmopathy and Graves' hyperthyroidism. Amplified material comprised TCR beta CDR3 regions derived from RNA transcripts. The first-round RT-PCR employed HTBI primers together with the Qiagen OneStep RT-PCR kit. A multiplex PCR was then performed as the second round. TCRdb passed the multiplex PCR reads through MiXCR, listing each CDR3 protein once. The data contain hundreds of thousands of distinct CDR3 sequences, 35% to 50% of them singletons. Specimen: peripheral blood. The receptors were sampled from an adult man with Graves' ophthalmopathy.

CDR3 coding DNA: TGTGCCAGCCGGGGACAGGGTACTGGCTACACCTTC. Amino acids: CASRGQGTGYTF. This chain joins TRBV2 and TRBJ1-2, with 9 nucleotides matching TRBD1. Trimming took 8 bases from V and 7 from J; bases not matched to a gene: 5. CDR3 length: 12 residues. Germline values: CDR1 SNHLY, CDR2 FYNNEI.

This clonotype was detected many times. V and J are TRBV20-1 and TRBJ1-1; D is possibly TRBD1 (6 bases). CDR1 and CDR2 from the germline V gene are DFQATT and SNEGSKA (reference sequence). The CDR3 is made up of 13 amino acids. The V end was cut by 5 bases, the J end by 1 base, with 11 bases between. As DNA, the CDR3 is TGCAGTGCTCTTACAGGGAGGAACACTGAAGCTTTCTTT. It yields the protein CSALTGRNTEAFF.

The gene calls are TRBV2 and TRBJ2-7; 8 bases fit TRBD1. This CDR3 region has 13 residues. Germline lookup yields CDR1 SNHLY and CDR2 FYNNEI. The trim removed 11 bases at V and 4 bases at J, leaving 10 bases unmatched. The CDR3 region has the DNA TGTGCCTGGGGAAAAGGACAGGGTTACGAGCAGTACTTC. Translated: CAWGKGQGYEQYF.

Concerning this clonotype: Possible read error: a much larger clone is one base away. J is TRBJ1-1 and V is TRBV7-2; 7 nucleotides align to TRBD1. Per germline, CDR1 SGHTA and CDR2 FQGNSA. This CDR3 comprises 14 residues. As DNA, the CDR3 is TGTGTCAGCAGATACGGGACAGCGAACACTGAAGCTTTCTTT. This gives the protein CVSRYGTANTEAFF.